These 8 T cell receptor beta chains came from one sample sequenced in a study of cytomegalovirus exposure and HLA in healthy donors. Primers included in the PCR were 60 Vbeta and 13 Jbeta primers. Method: immunoSEQ multiplex PCR; TCRdb's copy keeps in-frame clones and lacks some. This sample yields about 180,000 clones, of which approximately 80% are seen a single time; 4.9% belongs to the top ten. The sample taken for sequencing was PBMCs. The receptors come from a woman younger than 30 in good health and CMV-seropositive.

The chain couples TRBV2 to TRBJ1-4; no reliable D call. The CDR3 has 14 amino acids. Germline V gene sequence: CDR1 SNHLY, CDR2 FYNNEI. V was pared by 6 bases and J by 7 bases, with 15 bases between. This chain's CDR3 is CASSVSEVSEKLFF. The CDR3 DNA is TGTGCCAGCAGCGTATCTGAGGTCTCTGAAAAACTGTTTTTT.

The CDR3 reads CASSPLGVRRGYTF. CDR3 in DNA: TGCGCCAGCAGCCCCCTCGGGGTACGTCGGGGCTACACCTTC. V gene TRBV5-1 combines with J gene TRBJ1-2; D gene uncertain. V was cut by 4 bases and J by 8 bases, with 18 bases left in between. Germline CDR1 SGHRS, CDR2 YFSETQ. The CDR3 length is 14 residues.

This clone was found a few times. The V call is TRBV6-6, the J call TRBJ1-4, with 8 bases aligning to TRBD1. This CDR3 region has 16 residues. The J segment lost 4 bases and the V segment lost 6 bases, leaving 10 bases of the junction unmatched. Per germline, CDR1 MNHNY and CDR2 SVGAGI (reference sequence). Written as DNA, the CDR3 is TGTGCCAGCAGAACCGAGGACAGGGACTATAATGAAAAACTGTTTTTT. This translates into CASRTEDRDYNEKLFF.

The chain's CDR3 is CASQEVRGGDEQYF. In DNA, the CDR3 is TGTGCCAGCCAAGAAGTAAGAGGGGGCGACGAGCAGTACTTC. The chain has TRBV10-3 and TRBJ2-7; 7 bases fit TRBD1. Germline V lookup: CDR1 ENHRY, CDR2 SYGVKD. V shed 10 bases, J shed 5 bases, and the junction held 14 bases outside the gene matches. This CDR3 region has 14 residues.

The chain joins TRBV7-6 to TRBJ2-1; 7 nucleotides align to TRBD2. Trimming removed 6 bases from V and 5 bases from J; junction bases left unmatched: 13. The germline V gene has CDR1 SGHVS and CDR2 FNYEAQ. The CDR3 has 16 amino acids. The CDR3 reads CASRPVLAVRDNEQFF. Here the CDR3 DNA reads TGTGCCAGCAGGCCCGTTCTAGCGGTAAGGGACAATGAGCAGTTCTTC.

This rearrangement joins TRBV9 to TRBJ1-4, with 7 bases identical to TRBD1. Trimming at V came to 0 bases and at J to 5 bases, leaving 4 bases not matched to a gene. CDR3 length: 15 amino acids. Germline values: CDR1 SGDLS, CDR2 YYNGEE. This CDR3 reads CASSVEGGQNEKLFF. The DNA of the CDR3 is TGTGCCAGCAGCGTAGAGGGGGGACAGAATGAAAAACTGTTTTTT.

The chain links TRBV7-2 to TRBJ1-3; D is perhaps TRBD1 (5 bases). CDR3 length equals 14 residues. Trimming took off 1 base at V and 1 base at J, with 5 bases between the two ends. Germline loops: CDR1 SGHTA, CDR2 FQGNSA. CDR3 sequence: CASSLGTSGNTIYF. The CDR3 coding sequence is TGTGCCAGCAGCTTAGGGACATCTGGAAACACCATATATTTT.

This clone was observed a few times. The J gene is TRBJ2-2, the V gene TRBV4-1, with TRBD2 as a possible D gene (5 bases). V was cut by 1 base and J by 9 bases, with 15 bases left in between. Germline CDR1 reads MGHRA; CDR2 reads YSYEKL. This CDR3 has 15 amino acids. CDR3 nucleotides: TGCGCCAGCAGCCAAGTGGGTACGGGAAGAAGGGAGCTGTTTTTT. It yields the protein CASSQVGTGRRELFF.